Many counts were recorded for the clone carrying this TCR beta chain. The antigen remains unidentified. Trimming took 1 base from V and 7 from J; bases not matched to a gene: 8. The CDR3 contains 16 residues. Germline CDR1 and CDR2: SGHTA and FQGTGA. The sample is drawn from a study of T cell repertoires in cytomegalovirus infection. The wider study: It can be stated that public TCR beta signatures indicated CMV infection as well as a matching HLA type.

TCRdb passed the reads through MiXCR, listing each CDR3 protein once. Here the sample spans over 150,000 distinct CDR3 sequences, around 20% being singletons. Study findings and constraints: Cumulative frequency of public TCR beta families picked out carriers of CMV plus the relevant HLA. There were HLA-C-restricted CMV-specific TCR beta clonotypes dominating the ex vivo response.

The specimen was PBMCs. V is TRBV7-3 and J is TRBJ2-1; the match to TRBD2 covers 9 bases. The source is a human donor in good health (CMV status not recorded). Some clones in this sample may be carry-over from other donors' samples. CDR3 DNA: TGTGCCAGCAGCTTAAGTAGCGGGGGAGGCACAAATGAGCAGTTCTTC. Translating gives CASSLSSGGGTNEQFF.